Below, 20 T cell receptor beta chains from the same sample are listed, as sequenced in a study of post-analysis software for immune sequencing data. Whole-study results and caveats: With TRBV5-6, TRBV5-1 and TRBV20-1 included, about five TRBV segments were more frequent in patients than in controls.

Every TCR beta cDNA library bore unique molecular identifiers. TCRdb independently ran MiXCR on the PCR reads; one entry per CDR3 protein. The profile shows roughly 800,000 distinct CDR3 sequences, around 45% of them singletons. These receptors' targets are unknown. The sequenced material came from blood. The receptors shown here come from a girl aged 10-17 years with multiple sclerosis.

This rearrangement joins TRBV28 to TRBJ2-1, with 8 positions matching TRBD2. From germline, CDR1 is MDHEN and CDR2 SYDVKM. The CDR3 sequence is 13 residues long. J was trimmed by 10 bases and V by 8 bases; bases with no gene match: 10. CDR3 DNA sequence: TGTGCCAGCGTCCGGGAGGGCCTCGTGGAGCAGTTCTTC. Amino acid sequence: CASVREGLVEQFF.

This clonotype was seen more than once but under ten times. This sequence joins TRBV5-1 and TRBJ2-1, with 7 positions matching TRBD2. V gave up 0 bases and J gave up 7 bases; unmatched junction bases: 19. The germline CDR1 and CDR2 sequences are SGHRS and YFSETQ. The CDR3 extends over 19 amino acids. The CDR3 sequence: CASSLARWAGESTRNEQFF. CDR3 bases: TGCGCCAGCAGCTTGGCCAGGTGGGCGGGAGAAAGCACCAGGAATGAGCAGTTCTTC.

V gene TRBV7-9 combines with J gene TRBJ2-1; TRBD2 matches at 11 bases. CDR1 is SEHNR, CDR2 FQNEAQ, per germline (reference sequence). Trimming cost V 5 bases and J 5 bases; bases outside gene matches: 11. The CDR3 covers 17 residues. CDR3 in amino acids: CASSPPSGRSQDNEQFF. DNA for the CDR3: TGTGCCAGCAGCCCCCCTAGCGGGAGGTCCCAGGACAATGAGCAGTTCTTC. Drawing the rest from reference TRBV7-9 and TRBJ2-1, the complete variable domain is DTGVSQNPRHKITKRGQNVTFRCDPISEHNRLYWYRQTLGQGPEFLTYFQNEAQLEKSRLLSDRFSAERPKGSFSTLEIQRTEQGDSAMYLCASSPPSGRSQDNEQFFGPGTRLTVL.

Concerning this clonotype itself: One junction end does not reproduce the germline sequence, and a read error may be involved. The V gene is TRBV2, the J gene TRBJ2-5; weak D call: TRBD2 (6 bases). The germline V gene has CDR1 SNHLY and CDR2 FYNNEI. The CDR3 totals 13 residues. The CDR3 spells CAGSDGLAETQYF. CDR3 DNA sequence: TGTGCCGGCAGTGATGGCCTAGCGGAGACCCAGTACTTC.

This sequence joins TRBV3-1 and TRBJ2-4, with D possibly being TRBD2 (6 bases). The germline CDR1 and CDR2 sequences are LGHDT and YNNKEL (reference sequence). V was trimmed by 2 bases and J by 13 bases, leaving 9 bases between them. The CDR3 is 11 amino acids. CDR3: CASSQQGGQYF. Here the CDR3 DNA reads TGTGCCAGCAGCCAACAGGGAGGACAGTACTTC. Filled out from reference TRBV3-1 and TRBJ2-4, the complete variable domain reads DTAVSQTPKYLVTQMGNDKSIKCEQNLGHDTMYWYKQDSKKFLKIMFSYNNKELIINETVPNRFSPKSPDKAHLNLHINSLELGDSAVYFCASSQQGGQYFGAGTRLSVL.

The sample holds a few counts of this clonotype. V and J are TRBV29-1 and TRBJ2-3, with unresolved D. V lost 2 bases and J 5 bases, leaving 11 bases between the germline ends. Germline V gene data show CDR1 as SQVTM and CDR2 as ANQGSEA. This CDR3 region has 13 residues. Written as DNA, the CDR3 is TGCAGCGTTGAAACGGCTGGCCGAGATACGCAGTATTTT. This sequence encodes CSVETAGRDTQYF.

This clonotype was observed a few times. V is TRBV20-1 and J is TRBJ2-3; possible D gene TRBD2, 6 bases. Per germline, CDR1 DFQATT and CDR2 SNEGSKA (reference sequence). V lost 0 bases and J lost 5, with 18 bases in between. The CDR3 is 16 amino acids. This chain's CDR3 is CSARDEEGFARDTQYF. DNA for the CDR3: TGCAGTGCTAGAGACGAGGAGGGCTTTGCTCGAGATACGCAGTATTTT.

This clonotype has more than one count but fewer than ten. The V call is TRBV28, the J call TRBJ2-3; the D gene could be TRBD1 or TRBD2 (5 bases each). With 3 bases removed from V and 3 bases from J, the gap between germline ends came to 16 bases. The CDR3 is made up of 16 amino acids. Germline V CDR1 and CDR2: MDHEN, SYDVKM. CDR3 sequence: CASSFQRGGLTDTQYF. The CDR3 nucleotides read TGTGCCAGCAGTTTCCAGAGGGGCGGGTTGACAGATACGCAGTATTTT.

Remarks on this clonotype: A junction end diverges from the germline sequence, so it may reflect a read error. This chain joins TRBV7-6 and TRBJ2-7; 8 nucleotides agree with TRBD1. CDR1 is SGHVS, CDR2 FNYEAQ, per germline. The CDR3 sequence is 18 residues long. The chain's CDR3 is CVSSLSPFGTGAFYEQYF. Here the CDR3 DNA reads TGTGTCAGCAGCCTCTCACCCTTTGGGACAGGTGCCTTCTACGAGCAGTACTTC.

The V and J genes are TRBV7-2 and TRBJ2-4; D remains ambiguous. The DNA end lines up better with TRBJ2-7; the J call may be wrong. The CDR3 runs to 15 residues. Germline V lookup: CDR1 SGHTA, CDR2 FQGNSA. The DNA of the CDR3 is TGTGCCAGCAGCTTAGTAGGCGGCACAACCTACGAGCAGTACTTC. It is translated as CASSLVGGTTYEQYF.

This clonotype was seen repeatedly, ten times or more. This rearrangement joins TRBV5-1 to TRBJ2-1; tentative D call: TRBD2 (6 bases). Trimming removed 2 bases from V and 6 bases from J, with 18 bases in between. Germline V gives CDR1 SGHRS, CDR2 YFSETQ. This CDR3 spans 16 amino acids. The CDR3 DNA sequence: TGCGCCAGCAGCTTAACAGCGGGCGATGGGCTCAATGAGCAGTTCTTC. Amino acids: CASSLTAGDGLNEQFF.

This clonotype was detected only a few times. The CDR3 loop is CASSYKETTDTQYF. In nucleotides, the CDR3 is TGTGCCAGCAGTTACAAGGAGACTACAGATACGCAGTATTTT. The chain recombines TRBV6-2 or TRBV6-3 with TRBJ2-3; D call uncertain. Germline loops: CDR1 MNHEY, CDR2 SVGEGT. Trimming left V 2 bases short and J 3 bases short, with 9 bases between. The CDR3 is 14 residues long.

This sequence joins TRBV15 and TRBJ2-7; D is uncertain. Germline assignment: CDR1 LNHNV and CDR2 YYDKDF (reference sequence). The ends were cut back, 0 bases at V and 11 bases at J, with 17 bases in the middle. The CDR3 length is 14 residues. The CDR3 reads CATSRDPLVPRKYF. Written as DNA, the CDR3 is TGTGCCACCAGCAGAGATCCGCTGGTACCCAGGAAGTACTTC.

The chain links TRBV30 to TRBJ2-3; no definite D call. Germline CDR1 is GTSNPN and CDR2 is SVGIG (reference sequence). V was shortened by 0 bases and J by 10 bases, with 8 bases between the two germline ends. CDR3 length: 11 amino acids. The CDR3 loop is CAWSVGLAQYF. DNA for the CDR3: TGTGCCTGGAGTGTCGGGCTCGCGCAGTATTTT.

The V gene is TRBV12-3 or TRBV12-4, the J gene TRBJ2-3, with 7 bases fitting TRBD2. The CDR3 is 13 residues long. With V trimmed by 6 bases and J by 2 bases, 2 bases remained unmatched. The CDR3 loop is CASRERDTDTQYF. Written as DNA, the CDR3 is TGTGCCAGCAGAGAGCGGGACACAGATACGCAGTATTTT.

A few counts support this clonotype. The chain employs TRBV10-3 and TRBJ2-7; 12 bases are a match to TRBD1. The V and J ends lost 2 bases and 6 bases, in that order; junction bases with no gene match: 11. The CDR3 runs 17 residues. Germline loops: CDR1 ENHRY, CDR2 SYGVKD. Here the CDR3 reads CAISEAGQGAQRGEQYF. CDR3 DNA: TGTGCCATCAGTGAGGCGGGACAGGGGGCGCAGAGGGGCGAGCAGTACTTC.

Here the CDR3 DNA reads TGCAGCGTTGAGGATGAAAAACTGTTTTTT. Amino acids: CSVEDEKLFF. The chain is built from TRBV29-1 and TRBJ1-4; no reliable D call. The CDR3 covers 10 residues. CDR1 and CDR2 from the germline V gene are SQVTM and ANQGSEA. Trimming removed 3 bases from V and 6 bases from J, with 2 bases in between. Supplemented by reference TRBV29-1 and TRBJ1-4, the full variable domain reads SAVISQKPSRDICQRGTSLTIQCQVDSQVTMMFWYRQQPGQSLTLIATANQGSEATYESGFVIDKFPISRPNLTFSTLTVSNMSPEDSSIYLCSVEDEKLFFGSGTQLSVL.

The chain employs TRBV11-3 and TRBJ2-1, with a weak D call TRBD1 (6 bases). There are 13 residues in the CDR3. The germline CDR1 and CDR2 sequences are SGHNT and YENEEA. V lost 1 base and J lost 9, with 10 bases in between. This chain's CDR3 is CASSLGTVGEQFF. The CDR3 nucleotides read TGTGCCAGCAGCTTAGGGACAGTTGGTGAGCAGTTCTTC.

The chain couples TRBV19 to TRBJ1-4, with D perhaps matching TRBD1 (5 bases). V was cut by 1 base and J by 11 bases, with 11 bases left in between. The length of the CDR3 is 13 residues. Germline V gene lookup returns CDR1 LNHDA and CDR2 SQIVND (reference sequence). The CDR3 region is CASSIAGPVKLFF. The CDR3 DNA follows: TGTGCCAGTAGTATAGCGGGGCCCGTGAAACTGTTTTTT.

This chain links TRBV5-1 with TRBJ2-4, with D possibly matching TRBD1 (6 bases). Near its end, the DNA agrees better with TRBJ2-7, so the J call may be wrong. This CDR3 is built from 15 residues. Germline CDR1 is SGHRS and CDR2 is YFSETQ. The CDR3 here is CASNTGSPRLAEQYF. The CDR3 DNA follows: TGCGCCAGCAATACAGGGTCCCCCCGTTTAGCCGAGCAGTACTTC.